Sequencing of this T cell receptor (beta chain) was carried out in a study of long-term antiretroviral therapy in people with HIV. Overall study findings and caveats: Absence of data on ART adherence, viral resistance or therapy changes was noted. Collection of the blood, which took place between about 2003 and 2018, possibly occurred under older ART regimens.

Note on this clone: Its antigen is currently unknown.

CDR3 length: 14 residues. Germline V gives CDR1 SGHRS, CDR2 YFSETQ. The V and J ends lost 7 bases and 0 bases respectively, with 12 bases between them. The authors ran the immunoSEQ assay, v3.0, at survey level. Data came from immunoSEQ multiplex PCR; TCRdb stores just in-frame clones and leaves some out. Altogether some 16,000 clones are present, around 84% being singletons, with the ten largest covering over 3.5%. This specimen consisted of unsorted PBMCs, obtained 0.1 years before starting antiretroviral therapy. The V and J genes are TRBV5-1 and TRBJ2-3; D is perhaps TRBD2 (5 bases). This sequence was found in a man between 18 and 29 years old with HIV. CDR3: CASRGAGSTDTQYF. CDR3 bases: TGCGCCAGCCGGGGAGCAGGCAGCACAGATACGCAGTATTTT.